This T cell receptor beta chain was retrieved from a study of vaccination and CD4 T cells after COVID-19. Stated treatment: roughly 11-day PBMC culture with coronavirus spike peptide pools or control peptides (ViraFEST assay). Trimming took 1 base from V and 2 from J, leaving 11 bases between them. The germline V gene encodes CDR1 SGHTA and CDR2 FQGNSA. This CDR3 comprises 15 residues. With the Oncomine TCR Beta short-read assay, DNA from cultured CD4+ T cells was sequenced. TCRdb re-called the PCR reads through MiXCR, storing one row per CDR3 protein. This sample yields about 19,000 distinct CDR3 sequences, of which under 45% are seen a single time; roughly 14% belongs to the top ten. The table lists this clonotype with a count of one. No antigen is known for it. Study-level results: Convalescent patients were relatively few, and early post-infection timepoints were missing.

The receptor was isolated from a human donor with COVID-19. The J gene is TRBJ2-5, the V gene TRBV7-2, with a tentative D call TRBD1 (5 bases). Input material: cultured CD4+ T cells from blood. The CDR3 DNA is TGTGCCAGCAGCTTAGGGGGCAGAGCTCAAGAGACCCAGTACTTC. Amino acid sequence: CASSLGGRAQETQYF.